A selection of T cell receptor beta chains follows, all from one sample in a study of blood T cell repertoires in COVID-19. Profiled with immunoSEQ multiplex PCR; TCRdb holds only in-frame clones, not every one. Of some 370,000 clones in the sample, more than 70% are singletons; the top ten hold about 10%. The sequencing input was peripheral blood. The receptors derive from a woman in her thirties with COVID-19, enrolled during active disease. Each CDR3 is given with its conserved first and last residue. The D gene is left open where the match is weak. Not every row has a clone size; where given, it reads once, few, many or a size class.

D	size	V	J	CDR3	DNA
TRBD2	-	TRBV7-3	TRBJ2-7	CASSLRAGEAYEQYF	TGTGCCAGCAGCTTAAGGGCGGGAGAGGCCTACGAGCAGTACTTC
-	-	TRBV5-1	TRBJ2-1	CASSLAQGGNEQFF	TGCGCCAGCAGCTTGGCCCAGGGGGGCAATGAGCAGTTCTTC
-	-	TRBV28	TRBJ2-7	CASRSGTSYEQYF	TGTGCCAGCAGGAGCGGCACCTCCTACGAGCAGTACTTC
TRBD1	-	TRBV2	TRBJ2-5	CASSGTAQETQYF	TGTGCCAGCAGCGGGACAGCCCAAGAGACCCAGTACTTC
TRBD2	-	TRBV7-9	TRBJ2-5	CASSLMAGGGETQYF	TGTGCCAGCAGCTTAATGGCGGGAGGTGGAGAGACCCAGTACTTC
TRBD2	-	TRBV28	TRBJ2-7	CASSLFAERGYEQYF	TGTGCCAGCAGTTTATTTGCTGAGCGGGGCTACGAGCAGTACTTC
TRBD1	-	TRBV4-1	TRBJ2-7	CASSQWDRAYEQYF	TGCGCCAGCAGCCAATGGGACAGGGCGTACGAGCAGTACTTC
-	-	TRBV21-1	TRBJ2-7	CASSKWGLTQPYEQYF	TGTGCCAGCAGCAAGTGGGGGCTAACTCAGCCCTACGAGCAGTACTTC
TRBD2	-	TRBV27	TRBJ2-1	CASNPRGGYTTTGEQFF	TGTGCCAGCAATCCCCGGGGGGGATATACTACAACCGGGGAGCAGTTCTTC
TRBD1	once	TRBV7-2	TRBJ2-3	CASSSTGGYGDTQYF	TGTGCCAGCAGCTCGACAGGGGGCTATGGAGATACGCAGTATTTT
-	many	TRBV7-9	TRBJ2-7	CASGYNLAGEQYF	TGTGCCAGCGGCTATAACCTCGCGGGCGAGCAGTACTTC
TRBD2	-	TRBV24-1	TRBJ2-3	CATSETGLAGRDSDTQYF	TGTGCCACCAGTGAAACCGGACTAGCGGGGAGGGATTCAGATACGCAGTATTTT
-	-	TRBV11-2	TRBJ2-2	CASSPTTGTGELFF	TGTGCCAGCAGCCCCACAACAGGCACCGGGGAGCTGTTTTTT
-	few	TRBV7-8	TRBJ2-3	CASSRTSLTDTQYF	TGTGCCAGCAGCAGAACTAGTCTCACAGATACGCAGTATTTT
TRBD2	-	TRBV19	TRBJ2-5	CASSRSGRWGETQYF	TGTGCCAGTAGTAGAAGCGGGAGATGGGGAGAGACCCAGTACTTC
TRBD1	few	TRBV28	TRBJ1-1	CASSSRDSIMNTEAFF	TGTGCCAGCAGCTCCCGGGACAGCATCATGAACACTGAAGCTTTCTTT
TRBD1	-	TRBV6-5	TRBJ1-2	CASRSPDRGDYGYTF	TGTGCCAGCAGATCACCTGACAGGGGGGACTATGGCTACACCTTC
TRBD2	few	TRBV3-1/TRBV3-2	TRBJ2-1	CASSQGYRGRMFF	TGTGCCAGCAGCCAAGGATATCGCGGGAGGATGTTCTTC
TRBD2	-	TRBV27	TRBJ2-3	CDPTGTSGSDTQYF	TGTGACCCAACCGGGACTAGCGGGTCAGATACGCAGTATTTT
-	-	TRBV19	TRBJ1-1	CASRISTGSTYTEAFF	TGTGCCAGTAGGATTAGTACGGGGAGCACATATACTGAAGCTTTCTTT
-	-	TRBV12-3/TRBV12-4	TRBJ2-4	CASSSRDTNIQYF	TGTGCCAGCAGTTCCCGGGACACTAACATTCAGTACTTC
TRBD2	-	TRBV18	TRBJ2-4	CASSPTAGVSKNIQYF	TGTGCCAGCTCACCAACAGCGGGAGTTTCCAAAAACATTCAGTACTTC
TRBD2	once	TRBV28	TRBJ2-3	CASSLGLAQSTDTQYF	TGTGCCAGCAGCCTGGGACTAGCGCAAAGCACAGATACGCAGTATTTT
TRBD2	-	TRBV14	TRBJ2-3	CASKGLAATDTQYF	TGTGCCAGCAAGGGACTAGCGGCCACAGATACGCAGTATTTT
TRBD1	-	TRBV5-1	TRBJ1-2	CASSLEGAGYTF	TGCGCCAGCAGCTTGGAGGGGGCAGGCTACACCTTC
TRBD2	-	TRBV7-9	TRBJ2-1	CASSFSLAGNNEQFF	TGTGCCAGCAGCTTTTCACTAGCGGGAAACAATGAGCAGTTCTTC
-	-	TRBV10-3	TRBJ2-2	CAISEAQVNTGELFF	TGTGCCATCAGTGAGGCCCAGGTGAACACCGGGGAGCTGTTTTTT
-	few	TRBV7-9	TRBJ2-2	CASSLRELGGELFF	TGTGCCAGCAGCTTACGGGAGTTGGGCGGGGAGCTGTTTTTT